Listed below are T cell receptor beta chains from one sample, sequenced in a study of blood T cell repertoires in COVID-19. Libraries were prepared by immunoSEQ multiplex PCR; TCRdb keeps only in-frame clonotypes and omits some of them. The data show hundreds of thousands of clones, more than 75% seen once. Sequencing was carried out using peripheral blood. These receptor sequences come from a woman in her thirties who had recovered from COVID-19. Each CDR3 is given with its conserved first and last residue. Fields, in order: D gene, J gene, V gene, clone size, CDR3 DNA, CDR3 protein. A D gene is named only where the DNA matches it firmly. Size is omitted from some rows. Given values are once, few, many or a class for expanded clones.

D: TRBD1
J: TRBJ1-1
V: TRBV19
size: .
DNA: TGTGCCAGTGTGACAGGGTACACTGAAGCTTTCTTT
CDR3: CASVTGYTEAFF

D: .
J: TRBJ1-1
V: TRBV10-1
size: medium-sized
DNA: TGCGCCAGCAGTGAGGGTCGTGGTTGGCAAGCTTTCTTT
CDR3: CASSEGRGWQAFF

D: TRBD1
J: TRBJ1-5
V: TRBV20-1
size: .
DNA: TGCAGTGCTAGTAGGGACAGGGGCCCTCAGCCCCAGCATTTT
CDR3: CSASRDRGPQPQHF

D: TRBD2
J: TRBJ2-2
V: TRBV6-4
size: .
DNA: TGTGCCAGCAGTTCCTCAGCGGGGGGAGGCGCCGGGGAGCTGTTTTTT
CDR3: CASSSSAGGGAGELFF

D: TRBD1
J: TRBJ2-2
V: TRBV19
size: .
DNA: TGTGCCAGTAGTATTTTGGACAGGGCTAAAGAATTTGGGGGAAGGGACACCGGGGAGCTGTTTTTT
CDR3: CASSILDRAKEFGGRDTGELFF

D: .
J: TRBJ2-1
V: TRBV6-2/TRBV6-3
size: .
DNA: TGTGCCAGCAGTTACGGGACGGGAGTCAATGAGCAGTTCTTC
CDR3: CASSYGTGVNEQFF

D: TRBD1
J: TRBJ2-7
V: TRBV6-6
size: .
DNA: TGTGCCAGCAGTTACTCAGGGGACAGGGGGCTATACGAGCAGTACTTC
CDR3: CASSYSGDRGLYEQYF

D: .
J: TRBJ2-5
V: TRBV11-2
size: once
DNA: TGTGCCAGCAGCTTACAGGTCCAAGAGACCCAGTACTTC
CDR3: CASSLQVQETQYF

D: TRBD1
J: TRBJ2-2
V: TRBV19
size: .
DNA: TGTGCCAGTAGTATCCCGACAGGGGCCGGGGAGCTGTTTTTT
CDR3: CASSIPTGAGELFF

D: TRBD2
J: TRBJ2-5
V: TRBV5-4
size: .
DNA: TGTGCCAGCAGCTTGGGGGGACTAGCGGGAGGTGTAGAGACCCAGTACTTC
CDR3: CASSLGGLAGGVETQYF

D: .
J: TRBJ1-1
V: TRBV7-6
size: few
DNA: TGTGCCAGCAGCTTATTGGGGCGGGGAGTAACTGAAGCTTTCTTT
CDR3: CASSLLGRGVTEAFF

D: TRBD1
J: TRBJ1-6
V: TRBV6-5
size: .
DNA: TGTGCCAGCAGTTACTCGGGACAGGGGGATAATTCACCCCTCCACTTT
CDR3: CASSYSGQGDNSPLHF

D: .
J: TRBJ2-5
V: TRBV12-3/TRBV12-4
size: .
DNA: TGTGCCAGCAGTAGAACAGGGTCCGGGACCCAGTACTTC
CDR3: CASSRTGSGTQYF

D: .
J: TRBJ1-1
V: TRBV27
size: .
DNA: TGTGCCAGCAGTTTATCGATGAGAGTCTGGACTGAAGCTTTCTTT
CDR3: CASSLSMRVWTEAFF

D: TRBD1
J: TRBJ2-5
V: TRBV2
size: .
DNA: TGTGCCACTAAGGACAGGGGGGGAGAGACCCAGTACTTC
CDR3: CATKDRGGETQYF

D: .
J: TRBJ2-7
V: TRBV7-9
size: .
DNA: TGTGCCAGCAGCTGGAGTCTCCAGGCAGAGGGAGACTACGAGCAGTACTTC
CDR3: CASSWSLQAEGDYEQYF

D: .
J: TRBJ1-4
V: TRBV30
size: once
DNA: TGTGCCTGGGGTGCAGGGCCTAATGAAAAACTGTTTTTT
CDR3: CAWGAGPNEKLFF

D: TRBD1
J: TRBJ2-7
V: TRBV6-5
size: .
DNA: TGTGCCAGCAGTTTGGGACAGGCAACCTACGAGCAGTACTTC
CDR3: CASSLGQATYEQYF

D: .
J: TRBJ2-7
V: TRBV28
size: once
DNA: TGTGCCAGCAGTTTCATCCCAGGGGTTGTTATGGACTACGAGCAGTACTTC
CDR3: CASSFIPGVVMDYEQYF

D: TRBD1
J: TRBJ2-1
V: TRBV5-4
size: .
DNA: TGTGCCAGCAGCCCGGGGACAGCTGAGCAGTTCTTC
CDR3: CASSPGTAEQFF

D: TRBD1
J: TRBJ1-1
V: TRBV4-1
size: .
DNA: TGCGCCAGCAGCAAAGGGGGCCAAGTAGCTTTCTTT
CDR3: CASSKGGQVAFF

D: TRBD2
J: TRBJ2-1
V: TRBV4-2
size: .
DNA: TGTGCCAGCAGCCAAGATCGTTTAGCGGGGGTAAACAATGAGCAGTTCTTC
CDR3: CASSQDRLAGVNNEQFF